This TCR beta chain was observed in a study of blood T cell repertoires in COVID-19. Clones were read by immunoSEQ multiplex PCR, and TCRdb kept only the in-frame ones, dropping some. The sample has nearly 250,000 clones; approximately 85% are singletons. V lost 2 bases to trimming and J lost 6 bases, with 13 bases between them. The CDR3 has 15 amino acids. The germline V gene has CDR1 LGHDT and CDR2 YNNKEL (reference sequence). The sequence came from a woman of 80 years or more with COVID-19, enrolled during active disease. Specimen: peripheral blood. The J gene is TRBJ1-4, the V gene TRBV3-1 (or the pseudogene TRBV3-2), with D perhaps TRBD1 (5 bases). CDR3 sequence (DNA): TGTGCCAGCAGCCAATGGGGCCAGGGTGATGAAAAACTGTTTTTT. Amino acid sequence: CASSQWGQGDEKLFF.